The 10 T cell receptor beta chains below come from one sample, sequenced in a study of cytomegalovirus exposure and HLA in healthy donors. A multiplex PCR was run with 60 Vbeta primers and 13 Jbeta primers. Clones were read by immunoSEQ multiplex PCR, and TCRdb kept only the in-frame ones, dropping some. Seen here are tens of thousands of clones, roughly 60% observed once, and the top ten hold approximately 5.8%. Source material: PBMCs. These receptor sequences come from a woman aged 25 to 39 in good health and CMV-seropositive.

This clone occurred a few times. V usage is TRBV6-1 and J usage is TRBJ1-1; tentative D call: TRBD1 (5 bases). V shed 5 bases and J shed 0 bases, with 13 bases lying between them. This CDR3 spans 15 amino acids. The germline CDR1 and CDR2 sequences are MNHNS and SASEGT. The CDR3 loop is CASSSMTALNTEAFF. The CDR3 nucleotides are TGTGCCAGCAGTTCTATGACAGCTTTGAACACTGAAGCTTTCTTT.

The chain employs TRBV6-6 and TRBJ1-3, with 7 bases lining up with TRBD1. Trimming took 4 bases from V and 4 from J; bases not matched to a gene: 7. The CDR3 runs 15 residues. Germline V lookup: CDR1 MNHNY, CDR2 SVGAGI (reference sequence). The CDR3: CASSSAGGKGNTIYF. DNA for the CDR3: TGTGCCAGCAGTTCCGCAGGGGGAAAAGGAAACACCATATATTTT.

The J gene is TRBJ2-2, the V gene TRBV2; no definite D call. This CDR3 region has 15 residues. V gave up 7 bases and J gave up 0 bases, with 12 bases separating them. Germline V gene lookup returns CDR1 SNHLY and CDR2 FYNNEI. CDR3 sequence: CASNLEAPNTGELFF. CDR3 in DNA: TGTGCCAGCAACTTAGAGGCTCCGAACACCGGGGAGCTGTTTTTT.

The chain combines TRBV10-3 with TRBJ1-1, with D unclear. Germline CDR1 reads ENHRY; CDR2 reads SYGVKD. Trimming shortened V by 3 bases and J by 7 bases, and 9 bases separated the two germline ends. The length of the CDR3 is 12 residues. The CDR3, as DNA: TGTGCCATCAGTGATAGTCTAAGTGAAGCTTTCTTT. Its protein is CAISDSLSEAFF.

As to this clone: The junction and the germline gene differ at one end; a read error may be behind it. The chain carries TRBV7-7 and TRBJ2-5, with TRBD1 as a possible D gene (6 bases). This CDR3 region has 14 residues. Germline V CDR1 and CDR2: SSHAT, FNYEAQ (reference sequence). The CDR3 reads CASSPGTSQETQYF. The DNA for the CDR3 is TGTGCTAGCAGCCCCGGGACATCTCAAGAGACCCAGTACTTC. The whole variable domain, filled in from reference TRBV7-7 and TRBJ2-5, reads GAGVSQSPRYKVTKRGQDVTLRCDPISSHATLYWYQQALGQGPEFLTYFNYEAQPDKSGLPSDRFSAERPEGSISTLTIQRTEQRDSAMYRCASSPGTSQETQYFGPGTRLLVL.

In DNA, the CDR3 is TGTGCCAGCAGCTTACGGGGTGAGCTAGCGAACACCGGGGAGCTGTTTTTT. Translation: CASSLRGELANTGELFF. The chain employs TRBV13 and TRBJ2-2, with a possible D match to TRBD2 (5 bases). The ends were cut back, 2 bases at V and 0 bases at J, with 13 bases in the middle. This CDR3 is built from 17 residues. Germline CDR1 is PRHDT and CDR2 is FYEKMQ (reference sequence). Variable domain in full (rest from reference TRBV13 and TRBJ2-2): AAGVIQSPRHLIKEKRETATLKCYPIPRHDTVYWYQQGPGQDPQFLISFYEKMQSDKGSIPDRFSAQQFSDYHSELNMSSLELGDSALYFCASSLRGELANTGELFFGEGSRLTVL.

A few counts support this clone. The chain carries TRBV7-2 and TRBJ2-3; TRBD2 aligns across 8 bases. There are 15 residues in the CDR3. Germline CDR1 reads SGHTA; CDR2 reads FQGNSA. The V and J ends lost 6 bases and 0 bases, in that order; junction bases with no gene match: 5. DNA for the CDR3: TGTGCCAGCAGATCGACTAGCGCCAGCACAGATACGCAGTATTTT. It yields the protein CASRSTSASTDTQYF.

The genes are TRBV15 and TRBJ1-1; D unclear. Looked up from germline, CDR1 is LNHNV and CDR2 is YYDKDF (reference sequence). The length of the CDR3 is 12 residues. V was pared by 11 bases and J by 1 base, with 11 bases between. CDR3 DNA: TGTGCCCCGTGCGCCCGGAACACTGAAGCTTTCTTT. Its protein product is CAPCARNTEAFF.

Only a few counts were recorded for this clone. V gene TRBV7-8 combines with J gene TRBJ2-5; D uncertain. Trimming pared 4 bases from V and 3 bases from J, leaving 9 bases between. Looked up from germline, CDR1 is SGHVS and CDR2 is FQNEAQ. This CDR3 is built from 13 residues. The CDR3 loop reads CASSSDQKETQYF. As DNA, the CDR3 is TGTGCCAGCAGCTCCGATCAGAAAGAGACCCAGTACTTC.

The V call is TRBV7-8, the J call TRBJ2-3; TRBD1 is a possible D gene (6 bases). Trimming removed 1 base from V and 8 bases from J, with 16 bases in between. Per the germline V gene, CDR1 is SGHVS and CDR2 is FQNEAQ. This CDR3 has 15 amino acids. CDR3 residues: CASSLGAPIQGTQYF. CDR3 bases: TGTGCCAGCAGCTTAGGAGCTCCAATACAGGGTACGCAGTATTTT.